This T cell receptor (beta chain) is from a study of CD4 T cells in relation to SARS-CoV-2 and coronaviruses. Generated by immunoSEQ multiplex PCR, the TCRdb table keeps only in-frame clones and is missing some. This table holds fewer than 20,000 clones, about 82% found once. This CDR3 comprises 16 residues. The trim removed 6 bases at V and 4 bases at J, leaving 10 bases unmatched. Germline V gene data show CDR1 as SNHLY and CDR2 as FYNNEI. Comments on this clone: Its antigen remains unknown.

Unexposed donor CD4+ T cells date from 2011-2018, before the COVID-19 pandemic. CD4+ T cells were isolated from the cells after about 11 days of culture. Sequenced sample: CD4+ T cells from PBMCs, cultured in vitro. V gene TRBV2 combines with J gene TRBJ2-3, with 10 bases lining up with TRBD1. The TCR sequence derives from a human donor in good health. Here the CDR3 DNA reads TGTGCCAGCAGAATGACAGGGGGCCACGGGTCAGATACGCAGTATTTT. It translates to CASRMTGGHGSDTQYF.